This note documents a single TCR beta chain sequence. TCRdb keeps only in-frame clones here, not all; method: immunoSEQ multiplex PCR. The sample has under 150,000 clones, 80% to 85% seen once; the top ten hold 4.5% to 6%. Participants came from under 30 US areas, aged about 18 to 89 years. The record originates from a study of blood T cell repertoires in COVID-19. Germline V lookup: CDR1 SGHTA, CDR2 FQGNSA. V shed 5 bases, J shed 0 bases, and the junction held 11 bases outside the gene matches. CDR3 length: 17 residues. The receptor was isolated from a woman aged 50 to 65 who had been exposed to COVID-19. The sequenced sample was PBMCs or T cells enriched from blood (not recorded which). The chain joins TRBV7-2 to TRBJ1-1; TRBD1 aligns across 8 bases. The CDR3 sequence: CASSVGTGVPMNTEAFF. The CDR3 bases are TGTGCCAGCAGCGTCGGGACAGGTGTACCAATGAACACTGAAGCTTTCTTT.